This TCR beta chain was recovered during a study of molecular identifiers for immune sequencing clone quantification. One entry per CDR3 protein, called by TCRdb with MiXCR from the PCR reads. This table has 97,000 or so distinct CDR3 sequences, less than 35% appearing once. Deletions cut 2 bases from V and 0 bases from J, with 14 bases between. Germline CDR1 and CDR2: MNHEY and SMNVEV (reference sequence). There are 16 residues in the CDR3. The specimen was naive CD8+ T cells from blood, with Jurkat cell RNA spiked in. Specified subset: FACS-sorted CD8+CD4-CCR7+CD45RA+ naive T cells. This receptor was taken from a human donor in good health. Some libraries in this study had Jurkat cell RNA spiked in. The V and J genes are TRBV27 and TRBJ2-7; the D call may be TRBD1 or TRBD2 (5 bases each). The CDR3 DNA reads TGTGCCAGCAGTTTAATGGGGACCGATAGCTCCTACGAGCAGTACTTC. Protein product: CASSLMGTDSSYEQYF.